Below, 23 T cell receptor beta chains from the same sample are listed, as sequenced in a study of OX40 agonist ivuxolimab in advanced cancers. Sequencing was performed with immunoSEQ multiplex PCR; in TCRdb, only in-frame clones are kept and a portion is missing. Of approximately 130,000 clones in the sample, 90% were seen once. Sequenced here: CD4+ or CD8+ T cells sorted from blood, sampled in a trial of the OX40 agonist ivuxolimab. The receptors derive from an adult with an advanced solid tumor such as melanoma, head and neck, liver or kidney cancer.

The V gene is TRBV7-3, the J gene TRBJ2-7, with TRBD2 as a possible D gene (6 bases). V lost 0 bases to trimming and J lost 6 bases, with 15 bases between them. The CDR3 has 15 residues. From germline, CDR1 is SGHTA and CDR2 FQGTGA. The CDR3 nucleotides read TGTGCCAGCAGCTTAACTTCCGCGGGATCTTCCGAGCAGTACTTC. Its protein product is CASSLTSAGSSEQYF. Based on the CDR3 plus reference TRBV7-3 and TRBJ2-7, the full variable domain is GAGVSQTPSNKVTEKGKYVELRCDPISGHTALYWYRQSLGQGPEFLIYFQGTGAADDSGLPNDRFFAVRPEGSVSTLKIQRTERGDSAVYLCASSLTSAGSSEQYFGPGTRLTVT.

The rearrangement uses TRBV18 and TRBJ1-1, with D possibly TRBD1 on 5 matching bases. Germline lookup yields CDR1 KGHSH and CDR2 LQKENI. The CDR3 consists of 16 residues. Trimming pared 3 bases from V and 5 bases from J, leaving 19 bases between. This chain's CDR3 is CASSPKQAGPATEAFF. The CDR3, as DNA: TGTGCCAGCTCACCTAAACAGGCAGGGCCGGCAACTGAAGCTTTCTTT.

This sequence joins TRBV28 and TRBJ1-5; TRBD1 might be the D (6 bases). There are 15 residues in the CDR3. The V gene lost 6 bases and the J gene lost 3 bases, with 15 bases spanning the gap. Germline values: CDR1 MDHEN, CDR2 SYDVKM. CDR3: CASRPNQGPNQPQHF. The CDR3, as DNA: TGTGCCAGCAGACCCAACCAGGGGCCCAATCAGCCCCAGCATTTT.

The chain joins TRBV19 to TRBJ2-7, with D perhaps TRBD1 (6 bases). CDR3 size: 12 residues. Germline CDR1 reads LNHDA; CDR2 reads SQIVND (reference sequence). The ends were cut back, 9 bases at V and 1 base at J, with 10 bases in the middle. For the CDR3, the DNA is TGTGCCAGCGAGGGACAATCCTACGAGCAGTACTTC. Its translation is CASEGQSYEQYF.

The genes are TRBV7-9 and TRBJ1-5, with 8 bases lining up with TRBD1. The CDR3 is made up of 14 amino acids. Germline V gene data show CDR1 as SEHNR and CDR2 as FQNEAQ (reference sequence). V was pared by 4 bases and J by 5 bases, with 4 bases of the junction left unmatched. The CDR3 protein is CASSSTGDHQPQHF. DNA of the CDR3: TGTGCCAGCAGCTCGACAGGGGATCATCAGCCCCAGCATTTT. Variable domain in full (rest from reference TRBV7-9 and TRBJ1-5): DTGVSQNPRHKITKRGQNVTFRCDPISEHNRLYWYRQTLGQGPEFLTYFQNEAQLEKSRLLSDRFSAERPKGSFSTLEIQRTEQGDSAMYLCASSSTGDHQPQHFGDGTRLSIL.

This chain links TRBV6-5 with TRBJ2-3; D is unclear. Germline loops: CDR1 MNHEY, CDR2 SVGAGI. The CDR3 totals 15 residues. V was trimmed by 2 bases and J by 1 base, leaving 10 bases between them. CDR3 in amino acids: CASSYNRVGTDTQYF. The CDR3 DNA sequence: TGTGCCAGCAGTTACAATAGGGTTGGCACAGATACGCAGTATTTT.

V and J are TRBV7-8 and TRBJ1-1, with 10 bases aligning to TRBD1. The CDR3 has 17 residues. Losses at the gene ends were 1 base for V and 0 bases for J; bases not matched to a gene: 5. Looked up from germline, CDR1 is SGHVS and CDR2 is FQNEAQ. CDR3 sequence reads: CASSLVGQGWMNTEAFF. CDR3 coding DNA: TGTGCCAGCAGCTTAGTGGGACAGGGGTGGATGAACACTGAAGCTTTCTTT.

The genes are TRBV29-1 and TRBJ2-7; D is unclear. Germline lookup yields CDR1 SQVTM and CDR2 ANQGSEA. This CDR3 comprises 14 residues. Trimming pared 6 bases from V and 4 bases from J, leaving 19 bases between. CDR3 coding DNA: TGCAGCGTCACATACGCGACGAGACTTTACGAGCAGTACTTC. Protein sequence: CSVTYATRLYEQYF.

This clone was seen a single time. This chain links TRBV2 with TRBJ1-4; 7 bases line up with TRBD1. The ends lost 5 bases at V and 3 bases at J; junction bases unmatched: 3. Germline CDR1 SNHLY, CDR2 FYNNEI. The CDR3 consists of 14 residues. CDR3 in amino acids: CASSLQGSNEKLFF. DNA of the CDR3: TGTGCCAGCAGTTTACAGGGGTCTAATGAAAAACTGTTTTTT.

This sequence joins TRBV19 and TRBJ2-5; 14 positions agree with TRBD2. J gave up 4 bases and V 1 base, and 5 bases lay outside the gene matches. The V gene's germline CDR1 is LNHDA and CDR2 SQIVND (reference sequence). The CDR3 has 17 amino acids. The CDR3 spells CASSIGGLAGVRETQYF. For the CDR3, the DNA is TGTGCCAGTAGTATAGGGGGACTAGCGGGAGTCAGAGAGACCCAGTACTTC.

V usage is TRBV18 and J usage is TRBJ1-1; D remains unclear. V was cut by 3 bases and J by 0 bases, with 11 bases left in between. The germline gives CDR1 KGHSH, CDR2 LQKENI. CDR3 length: 15 residues. For the CDR3, the DNA is TGTGCCAGCTCACCGCCAATGGGCATGAACACTGAAGCTTTCTTT. It is translated as CASSPPMGMNTEAFF.

This rearrangement joins TRBV18 to TRBJ2-7; 9 positions agree with TRBD1. There are 16 residues in the CDR3. The V and J ends lost 3 bases and 5 bases, in that order; junction bases with no gene match: 11. The germline CDR1 and CDR2 sequences are KGHSH and LQKENI. CDR3 coding DNA: TGTGCCAGCTCACCCTTCCGGGACAGGGAGGTCCACGAGCAGTACTTC. This gives the protein CASSPFRDREVHEQYF. Supplemented by reference TRBV18 and TRBJ2-7, the full variable domain reads NAGVMQNPRHLVRRRGQEARLRCSPMKGHSHVYWYRQLPEEGLKFMVYLQKENIIDESGMPKERFSAEFPKEGPSILRIQQVVRGDSAAYFCASSPFRDREVHEQYFGPGTRLTVT.

This clone has just one count. This sequence joins TRBV2 and TRBJ2-1; D ambiguous. Trimming removed 4 bases from V and 5 bases from J, with 3 bases in between. Germline CDR1 is SNHLY and CDR2 is FYNNEI. The CDR3 has 11 amino acids. The CDR3 DNA sequence: TGTGCCAGCAGTGGACACAATGAGCAGTTCTTC. Protein sequence: CASSGHNEQFF. The variable domain in full, with the rest retrieved from reference TRBV2 and TRBJ2-1, is EPEVTQTPSHQVTQMGQEVILRCVPISNHLYFYWYRQILGQKVEFLVSFYNNEISEKSEIFDDQFSVERPDGSNFTLKIRSTKLEDSAMYFCASSGHNEQFFGPGTRLTVL.

The V call is TRBV5-1, the J call TRBJ1-3, with a weak D call TRBD1 (5 bases). The CDR3 contains 17 residues. Germline V lookup: CDR1 SGHRS, CDR2 YFSETQ. Trimming cost V 0 bases and J 4 bases, with 17 bases left between them. This chain's CDR3 is CASSLASYAAGGNTIYF. For the CDR3, the DNA is TGCGCCAGCAGCTTGGCCTCATACGCGGCAGGGGGAAACACCATATATTTT.

The CDR3 spells CASSLGGGKGALTGELFF. The DNA for the CDR3 is TGTGCCAGCAGCTTAGGAGGGGGAAAAGGGGCCCTCACCGGGGAGCTGTTTTTT. J is TRBJ2-2 and V is TRBV13; a weak D match, TRBD1 (6 bases). V was cut by 0 bases and J by 4 bases, with 18 bases left in between. The CDR3 consists of 18 residues. Germline values: CDR1 PRHDT, CDR2 FYEKMQ (reference sequence).

The CDR3 DNA sequence: TGTGCCAGCAGCCAAGATAAGCGGGGCTACACCTTC. The encoded protein is CASSQDKRGYTF. The V gene is TRBV14, the J gene TRBJ1-2; D not resolved. Germline V gene data show CDR1 as SGHDN and CDR2 as FVKESK. Trimming pared 0 bases from V and 8 bases from J, leaving 7 bases between. The CDR3 sequence is 12 residues long.

This chain connects TRBV11-3 to TRBJ1-6; 7 bases fit TRBD1. This CDR3 is 15 amino acids long. CDR1 is SGHNT and CDR2 is YENEEA in the germline V gene. Unmatched junction bases numbered 8, after V lost 5 bases and J lost 7 bases. In DNA form, the CDR3 reads TGTGCCAGCAGCCTTACAGGGGTCGGAAATTCACCCCTCCACTTT. It specifies CASSLTGVGNSPLHF.

The rearrangement joins TRBV2 to TRBJ2-5; D remains unclear. The CDR3 runs to 15 residues. V lost 6 bases and J lost 0, with 14 bases in between. Germline values: CDR1 SNHLY, CDR2 FYNNEI. CDR3 protein: CASSRPVSNQETQYF. CDR3 DNA sequence: TGTGCCAGCAGCCGTCCGGTCAGCAACCAAGAGACCCAGTACTTC.

This chain links TRBV10-3 with TRBJ1-5; no clear D. CDR1 ENHRY and CDR2 SYGVKD come from the germline V gene. CDR3 length: 13 amino acids. The germline V and J ends were trimmed by 10 bases and 0 bases, with 10 bases remaining between them. The CDR3 DNA follows: TGTGCCACCGCTCCTAATAGCAATCAGCCCCAGCATTTT. This translates into CATAPNSNQPQHF.

V gene TRBV5-1 combines with J gene TRBJ2-3; D not certain. The CDR3 has 16 residues. Germline V gene data show CDR1 as SGHRS and CDR2 as YFSETQ. Trimming shortened V by 0 bases and J by 0 bases, and 11 bases separated the two germline ends. The CDR3 DNA reads as TGCGCCAGCAGCTTGGCCTGGGTGGGTAGCACAGATACGCAGTATTTT. The encoded protein is CASSLAWVGSTDTQYF. The variable domain in full, completed from reference TRBV5-1 and TRBJ2-3, reads KAGVTQTPRYLIKTRGQQVTLSCSPISGHRSVSWYQQTPGQGLQFLFEYFSETQRNKGNFPGRFSGRQFSNSRSEMNVSTLELGDSALYLCASSLAWVGSTDTQYFGPGTRLTVL.

The CDR3 region is CASGPGQASNQPQHF. CDR3 sequence (DNA): TGTGCTAGTGGTCCGGGACAGGCAAGCAATCAGCCCCAGCATTTT. V gene TRBV12-5 combines with J gene TRBJ1-5; 8 bases are shared with TRBD1. V lost 5 bases to trimming and J lost 1 base; unmatched junction nucleotides: 4. From germline, CDR1 is LGHNT and CDR2 FRNRAP. The CDR3 loop spans 15 amino acids.

V usage is TRBV27 and J usage is TRBJ1-2; tentatively, D is TRBD1 (6 bases). The V gene lost 5 bases and the J gene lost 1 base, with 14 bases spanning the gap. The germline V gene encodes CDR1 MNHEY and CDR2 SMNVEV (reference sequence). This CDR3 is 15 amino acids long. CDR3 in amino acids: CASSPYRVVNYGYTF. CDR3 DNA sequence: TGTGCCAGCAGTCCGTACAGGGTGGTTAACTATGGCTACACCTTC.

The V call is TRBV5-6, the J call TRBJ1-1; 7 bases are shared with TRBD1. The CDR3 has 15 residues. V was clipped by 4 bases and J by 2 bases; unmatched bases: 8. Germline values: CDR1 SGHDT, CDR2 YYEEEE. This chain's CDR3 is CASSGTETGNTEAFF. The CDR3 DNA is TGTGCCAGCAGCGGGACAGAGACCGGAAACACTGAAGCTTTCTTT.